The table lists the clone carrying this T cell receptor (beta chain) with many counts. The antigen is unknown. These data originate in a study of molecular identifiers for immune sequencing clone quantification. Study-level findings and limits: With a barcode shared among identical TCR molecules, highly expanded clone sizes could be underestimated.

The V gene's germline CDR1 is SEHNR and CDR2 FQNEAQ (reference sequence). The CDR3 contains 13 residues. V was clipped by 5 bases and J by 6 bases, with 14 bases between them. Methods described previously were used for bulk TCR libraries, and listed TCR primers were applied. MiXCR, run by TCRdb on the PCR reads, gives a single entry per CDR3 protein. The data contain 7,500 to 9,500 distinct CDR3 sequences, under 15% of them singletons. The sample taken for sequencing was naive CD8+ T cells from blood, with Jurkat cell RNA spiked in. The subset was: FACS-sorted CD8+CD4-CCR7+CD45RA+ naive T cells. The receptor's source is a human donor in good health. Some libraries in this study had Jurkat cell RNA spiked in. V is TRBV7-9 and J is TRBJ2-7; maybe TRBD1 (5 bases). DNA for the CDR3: TGTGCCAGCAGCGAGCCAGGGCCATCCGAGCAGTACTTC. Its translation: CASSEPGPSEQYF. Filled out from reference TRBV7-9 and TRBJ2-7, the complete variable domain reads DTGVSQNPRHKITKRGQNVTFRCDPISEHNRLYWYRQTLGQGPEFLTYFQNEAQLEKSRLLSDRFSAERPKGSFSTLEIQRTEQGDSAMYLCASSEPGPSEQYFGPGTRLTVT.